These T cell receptor beta chains were read from a single sample in a study of T-cell reconstitution after alpha-beta-depleted transplantation in children. Each CDR3 protein is one row after TCRdb ran MiXCR on the PCR reads. Here the sample spans approximately 800,000 distinct CDR3 sequences, 15% to 20% being singletons. Source: PBMCs, mostly from graft donor cells, taken 360 days after TCRalphabeta/CD19-depleted stem cell transplant. These receptors came from a male patient aged 5 to 17 who had a stem cell transplant for acute lymphoblastic leukemia, so the T cells may come from the graft donor. The CDR3 runs from the conserved cysteine through the conserved F or W. A D gene is named only where the DNA matches it firmly. Size is omitted from some rows. Given values are once, few, many or a class for expanded clones.

j_gene,v_gene,abundance,d_gene,CDR3nt,CDR3aa
TRBJ2-7,TRBV7-9,NA,TRBD2,TGTGCCAGCAGCTTGAGCGGGATGAGCTCCTACGAGCAGTACTTC,CASSLSGMSSYEQYF
TRBJ1-2,TRBV6-5,NA,TRBD1,TGTGCCAGCAGTTACTCGAACCGGGACAGGCTAGGCTACACCTTC,CASSYSNRDRLGYTF
TRBJ2-2,TRBV9,few,TRBD2,TGTGCCAGCAGCGTAGTCGCGCGGGAGACCGGGGAGCTGTTTTTT,CASSVVARETGELFF
TRBJ2-1,TRBV24-1,NA,NA,TGTGCCACCAGTGATCCCGACTGGAGCTCCTACAATGAGCAGTTCTTC,CATSDPDWSSYNEQFF
TRBJ2-1,TRBV11-2,NA,NA,TGTGCCAGCAGCCCCCGCGTGGACAATGAGCAGTTCTTC,CASSPRVDNEQFF
TRBJ2-1,TRBV12-3/TRBV12-4,few,TRBD1,TGTGCCAGCAGTTTAGCGAGTATAGTTCGACAGGGAGATAGCGATGAGCAGTTCTTC,CASSLASIVRQGDSDEQFF
TRBJ1-5,TRBV7-2,many,NA,TGTGCCAGCAGCTTAGTTGGGGGCGCGGGTGATCCCCAGCATTTT,CASSLVGGAGDPQHF
TRBJ1-5,TRBV18,few,NA,TGTGCCAGCTCGCCGACTGGGAGAGGCAATCAGCCCCAGCATTTT,CASSPTGRGNQPQHF
TRBJ2-7,TRBV20-1,NA,TRBD1,TGCAGTGTAAGGGGGCGATCACGCGAGCAGTACTTC,CSVRGRSREQYF
TRBJ2-7,TRBV27,few,NA,TGTGCCAGCAGTTTATCGAGGGCGCCTATGTACGAGCAGTACTTC,CASSLSRAPMYEQYF
TRBJ2-1,TRBV9,NA,TRBD2,TGTGCCAGCAGCGTACTAGCGGGGCGGTACAATGAGCAGTTCTTC,CASSVLAGRYNEQFF
TRBJ1-6,TRBV29-1,NA,NA,TGCAGCGCCCCTGTAGGGGGGAACTCACCCCTCCACTTT,CSAPVGGNSPLHF
TRBJ2-7,TRBV25-1,NA,TRBD1,TGTGCCAGCAGTCCCACGGGACAGGGGCTTAACGAGCAGTACTTC,CASSPTGQGLNEQYF
TRBJ1-2,TRBV29-1,many,NA,TGCAGCGTCCTCCGGTCCGAGGGCTATGGCTACACCTTC,CSVLRSEGYGYTF
TRBJ2-3,TRBV5-1,NA,NA,TGCGCCAGCAGCTTGGTCTTTTTGCATTCAGATACGCAGTATTTT,CASSLVFLHSDTQYF
TRBJ1-1,TRBV4-1,few,NA,TGCGCCAGCAGCCACATGGGAGATATCACTGAAGCTTTCTTT,CASSHMGDITEAFF
TRBJ2-7,TRBV5-1,NA,TRBD1,TGCGCCAGCAGCTCGGGACAGGGCAGAACCTCCTACGAGCAGTACTTC,CASSSGQGRTSYEQYF
TRBJ2-1,TRBV5-1,many,NA,TGTGCCAGCAGCTTAAGAGGTGAGCAGTTCTTC,CASSLRGEQFF
TRBJ2-1,TRBV12-3/TRBV12-4,many,NA,TGTGCCAGCAGCTCGCCGGGACTTCTCTACAATGAGCAGTTCTTC,CASSSPGLLYNEQFF
TRBJ2-2,TRBV5-1,few,TRBD1,TGCGCCAGCAGCCACCACAACAGGGGTGGCGGGGAGCTGTTTTTT,CASSHHNRGGGELFF
TRBJ2-3,TRBV7-3,NA,TRBD2,TGTGCCAGCAGCTTAAGGCCCGGGACTAGCGGGAGAGATACGCAGTATTTT,CASSLRPGTSGRDTQYF
TRBJ2-5,TRBV3-1,few,TRBD2,TGTGCCAGCAGCCAAGAGTTGACTAGCGGTTACCCAAGAGAGACCCAGTACTTC,CASSQELTSGYPRETQYF
TRBJ2-2,TRBV5-1,NA,TRBD1,TGCGCCAGCAGTGTAAAGGAGGACAGGACCTTTACCGGGGAGCTGTTTTTT,CASSVKEDRTFTGELFF
TRBJ2-1,TRBV4-1,NA,NA,TGCGCCAGCCCCCAAGGCCCCCTCGTATGGGGGACGGCATACAATGAGCAGTTCTTC,CASPQGPLVWGTAYNEQFF
TRBJ2-7,TRBV4-1,NA,TRBD2,TGCGCCAGCAGCTACGCGCCTAGCGGGAGGGCGGACTTGCAGTACTTC,CASSYAPSGRADLQYF
TRBJ2-1,TRBV12-3/TRBV12-4,NA,NA,TGTGCCAGCAGTCGGGACTTGCAGGGGGGTGAGCAGTTCTTC,CASSRDLQGGEQFF
TRBJ2-6,TRBV10-1,few,NA,TGCGCCAGCAGTGATGGTGCTCTGGGGACCAACGTCCTGACTTTC,CASSDGALGTNVLTF